A single sample gave rise to the 3 T cell receptor beta chains below, sequenced in a study of identical twins. Using its own MiXCR run on the 5' RACE reads, TCRdb lists one record per CDR3 protein. The sample holds 1.5 million to 2 million distinct CDR3 sequences; about 32% are singletons and the top ten take roughly 0.3%. Source material: cord blood. The receptor source for this set is a newborn girl in good health.

The V call is TRBV20-1, the J call TRBJ2-1, with 7 nucleotides matching TRBD2. The CDR3 has 13 amino acids. In germline, CDR1 is DFQATT, CDR2 SNEGSKA (reference sequence). V was pared by 6 bases and J by 13 bases, with 15 bases of the junction left unmatched. DNA of the CDR3: TGCAGTGCCGGGACTAACATAAAAGAGACCCAGTTCTTC. Encoded protein: CSAGTNIKETQFF.

The V and J genes are TRBV12-3 or TRBV12-4 and TRBJ1-2; D gene ambiguous. V lost 7 bases to trimming and J lost 1 base, with 7 bases between them. The CDR3 extends over 12 amino acids. In DNA, the CDR3 is TGTGCCAGCACACGGATTAACTATGGCTACACCTTC. This sequence encodes CASTRINYGYTF.

At least ten counts were recorded for this clonotype. The genes are TRBV4-1 and TRBJ2-3; 12 positions agree with TRBD2. J gave up 3 bases and V 4 bases, and 5 bases lay outside the gene matches. CDR1 and CDR2 (germline): MGHRA, YSYEKL. This CDR3 spans 16 amino acids. CDR3 coding DNA: TGCGCCAGCAGCCGGACGACTAGCGGGAGAACAGATACGCAGTATTTT. Encoded protein: CASSRTTSGRTDTQYF.